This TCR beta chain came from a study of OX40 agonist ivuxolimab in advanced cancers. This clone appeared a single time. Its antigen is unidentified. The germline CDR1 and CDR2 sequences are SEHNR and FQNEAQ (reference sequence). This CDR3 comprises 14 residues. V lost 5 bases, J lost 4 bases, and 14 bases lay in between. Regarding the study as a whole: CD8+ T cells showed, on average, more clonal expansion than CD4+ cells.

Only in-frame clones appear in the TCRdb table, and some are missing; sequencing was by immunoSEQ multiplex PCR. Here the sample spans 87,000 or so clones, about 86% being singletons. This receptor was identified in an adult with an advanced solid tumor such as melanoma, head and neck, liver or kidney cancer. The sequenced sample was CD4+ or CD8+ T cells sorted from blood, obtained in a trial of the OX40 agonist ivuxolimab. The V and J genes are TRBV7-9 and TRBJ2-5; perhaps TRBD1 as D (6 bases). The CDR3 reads CASSPTAGAETQYF. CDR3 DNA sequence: TGTGCCAGCAGCCCTACGGCAGGGGCAGAGACCCAGTACTTC.